These 29 T cell receptor beta chains were all obtained from the same sample, sequenced in a study of blood T cell repertoires in COVID-19. Some clones are missing from TCRdb's copy, which holds only in-frame ones; the method was immunoSEQ multiplex PCR. Counted here are about 180,000 clones, more than 75% occurring once; the ten biggest clones make up roughly 1.2%. The material sequenced was PBMCs or T cells enriched from blood (not recorded which). The source of these receptors is a human donor with acute COVID-19. The donor label of this sample is uncertain.

The genes are TRBV5-1 and TRBJ2-2; no definite D call. The CDR3 runs 13 residues. The V end was cut by 9 bases, the J end by 6 bases, with 15 bases between. The germline CDR1 and CDR2 sequences are SGHRS and YFSETQ. The CDR3 coding sequence is TGCGCCACCACGGAGTCCTTAGCCGGGGAGCTGTTTTTT. This encodes CATTESLAGELFF.

The chain links TRBV10-3 to TRBJ2-7; TRBD2 aligns across 7 bases. The CDR3 runs to 13 residues. Losses at the gene ends were 6 bases for V and 3 bases for J; bases not matched to a gene: 5. Germline lookup yields CDR1 ENHRY and CDR2 SYGVKD. The CDR3, as DNA: TGTGCCATCAGGCCCGGCGGGGGCTACGAGCAGTACTTC. It is translated as CAIRPGGGYEQYF.

CDR3 in DNA: TGTGCCTGGAGAAGGGGGACCGCAGGGGGCTACACCTTC. It specifies CAWRRGTAGGYTF. J is TRBJ1-2 and V is TRBV30; D possibly corresponds to TRBD1 (6 bases). V was pared by 3 bases and J by 8 bases, with 16 bases between. Germline V gene sequence: CDR1 GTSNPN, CDR2 SVGIG (reference sequence). CDR3 length: 13 residues.

V and J are TRBV6-1 and TRBJ1-2; D possibly corresponds to TRBD1 (6 bases). CDR3 length: 15 amino acids. V was trimmed by 1 base and J by 0 bases, leaving 9 bases between them. In germline, CDR1 is MNHNS, CDR2 SASEGT. CDR3 bases: TGTGCCAGCAGTGAAGGCCCAGGGGCTAACTATGGCTACACCTTC. Residues: CASSEGPGANYGYTF.

This chain connects TRBV6-1 to TRBJ2-7, with 8 nucleotides matching TRBD1. V dropped 4 bases and J dropped 2; count of bases not matched to a gene: 10. Germline values: CDR1 MNHNS, CDR2 SASEGT. The CDR3 is 16 amino acids. CDR3 sequence: CASSAPTAGGTYEQYF. CDR3 nucleotide sequence: TGTGCCAGCAGTGCCCCTACCGCAGGGGGCACCTACGAGCAGTACTTC.

The V call is TRBV27, the J call TRBJ1-5, with 8 positions matching TRBD1. V lost 2 bases to trimming and J lost 6 bases; unmatched junction nucleotides: 15. CDR1 and CDR2 from the germline V gene are MNHEY and SMNVEV (reference sequence). This CDR3 has 18 amino acids. CDR3 sequence (DNA): TGTGCCAGCAGTTTAGGGCCGGGGCAGGGGGCTATCGGTCAGCCCCAGCATTTT. As protein: CASSLGPGQGAIGQPQHF.

The chain uses TRBV5-1 and TRBJ1-2; weak D call: TRBD1 (6 bases). With 3 bases removed from V and 7 bases from J, the gap between germline ends came to 16 bases. CDR3 length equals 14 residues. Germline V lookup: CDR1 SGHRS, CDR2 YFSETQ. This CDR3 is CASSYTEGGLGYTF. The DNA for the CDR3 is TGCGCCAGCAGCTACACCGAGGGGGGGCTTGGCTACACCTTC. Full variable domain (outside the CDR3, taken from reference TRBV5-1 and TRBJ1-2): KAGVTQTPRYLIKTRGQQVTLSCSPISGHRSVSWYQQTPGQGLQFLFEYFSETQRNKGNFPGRFSGRQFSNSRSEMNVSTLELGDSALYLCASSYTEGGLGYTFGSGTRLTVV.

V usage is TRBV5-4 and J usage is TRBJ2-2; D gene ambiguous. CDR1 SGHNT and CDR2 YYREEE come from the germline V gene (reference sequence). The CDR3 has 15 amino acids. V dropped 10 bases and J dropped 1 base, with 17 bases sitting between them. The CDR3 sequence is CASQSSTLNTGELFF. The CDR3 DNA is TGTGCCTCCCAGTCGTCCACCCTGAACACCGGGGAGCTGTTTTTT.

This chain uses TRBV24-1 with TRBJ2-3; 8 nucleotides match TRBD2. J lost 3 bases, V lost 5 bases, and 6 bases had no gene match. CDR1 KGHDR and CDR2 SFDVKD come from the germline V gene. This CDR3 has 15 residues. Here the CDR3 DNA reads TGTGCCACCAGTGCGGGACTAGGTGAGACAGATACGCAGTATTTT. Translation gives CATSAGLGETDTQYF.

The rearrangement uses TRBV11-2 and TRBJ2-7; 7 nucleotides align to TRBD2. V lost 5 bases and J lost 2; bases outside the gene matches: 6. This CDR3 has 14 residues. Per germline, CDR1 SGHAT and CDR2 FQNNGV. The CDR3 DNA sequence: TGTGCCAGCAGCCCCGCGGGGGTCCCCTACGAGCAGTACTTC. This codes for CASSPAGVPYEQYF.

The CDR3 coding sequence is TGTGCCAGTGTTAGAAGCGGCGACTCCTACAATGAGCAGTTCTTC. Its protein is CASVRSGDSYNEQFF. V and J are TRBV19 and TRBJ2-1; D is perhaps TRBD2 (5 bases). This CDR3 is built from 15 residues. Trimming removed 8 bases at V and 0 bases at J, with 14 bases between. Germline V gives CDR1 LNHDA, CDR2 SQIVND (reference sequence).

This clone was seen just once. V is TRBV6-5 and J is TRBJ1-1; tentatively, D is TRBD1 (5 bases). This CDR3 region has 15 residues. Trimming pared 7 bases from V and 1 base from J, leaving 16 bases between. Germline CDR1 MNHEY, CDR2 SVGAGI. The CDR3 nucleotides read TGTGCCAGCACCGGGCGGAGGGGAAGGAACACTGAAGCTTTCTTT. Its protein product is CASTGRRGRNTEAFF.

This clone has just one count. The gene calls are TRBV7-2 and TRBJ2-3; D is perhaps TRBD2 (6 bases). Germline-derived CDR1 and CDR2 are SGHTA and FQGNSA. CDR3 size: 15 residues. V was cut by 3 bases and J by 6 bases, with 16 bases left in between. This CDR3 is CASSFLGDSSDTQYF. The CDR3 DNA follows: TGTGCCAGCAGCTTCCTTGGGGACTCCAGCGATACGCAGTATTTT.

V and J are TRBV18 and TRBJ2-1; D might be TRBD2 (6 bases). The V gene lost 2 bases and the J gene lost 0 bases, with 14 bases spanning the gap. CDR3 length equals 17 residues. Germline values: CDR1 KGHSH, CDR2 LQKENI. CDR3 protein: CASSPAGTQSSYNEQFF. The CDR3 DNA follows: TGTGCCAGCTCACCAGCGGGGACGCAAAGCTCCTACAATGAGCAGTTCTTC.

This chain uses TRBV9 with TRBJ2-7; a weak D match, TRBD2 (6 bases). Germline V CDR1 and CDR2: SGDLS, YYNGEE. Trimming took 0 bases from V and 0 from J, leaving 10 bases between them. The CDR3 spans 15 residues. The CDR3 DNA reads as TGTGCCAGCAGCGTAGGAGGGGACTTCTCCTACGAGCAGTACTTC. This translates into CASSVGGDFSYEQYF.

As DNA, the CDR3 is TGCGCCAGCAGCCCACCGGGACTGTACAATGAAAAACTGTTTTTT. This sequence encodes CASSPPGLYNEKLFF. The gene calls are TRBV4-1 and TRBJ1-4, with D possibly matching TRBD1 (5 bases). Germline lookup yields CDR1 MGHRA and CDR2 YSYEKL. The CDR3 consists of 15 residues. Trimming cost V 4 bases and J 5 bases, with 14 bases left between them.

This clone was counted once. Sequence at one end of the junction differs from germline and may be a read error. This chain links TRBV11-2 with TRBJ2-5; D remains ambiguous. The CDR3 loop spans 13 amino acids. The germline V gene encodes CDR1 SGHAT and CDR2 FQNNGV. CDR3 DNA: TGTGCCAGCAGCTTAGAGTCTGGCCCTCTCTCCGACTTC. Translating gives CASSLESGPLSDF.

This chain uses TRBV27 with TRBJ1-2; D is undetermined. Germline CDR1 and CDR2: MNHEY and SMNVEV (reference sequence). V dropped 3 bases and J dropped 2 bases, with 7 bases sitting between them. This CDR3 contains 13 residues. CDR3 bases: TGTGCCAGCAGTTTGGGAGGGAACTATGGCTACACCTTC. This codes for CASSLGGNYGYTF.

J is TRBJ2-1 and V is TRBV9; 9 bases are a match to TRBD2. Germline CDR1 and CDR2: SGDLS and YYNGEE. CDR3 length equals 16 residues. The V gene end was trimmed by 2 bases and the J gene end by 8 bases; junction bases not matched to a gene: 11. The CDR3 DNA follows: TGTGCCAGCAGCGTGGGCGGCGGGGGGGCCTCGGATGAGCAGTTCTTC. This encodes CASSVGGGGASDEQFF.

This chain joins TRBV12-5 and TRBJ2-7; possible D gene TRBD1, 5 bases. CDR1 and CDR2 (germline): LGHNT, FRNRAP. Trimming left V 6 bases short and J 2 bases short, with 20 bases between. The CDR3 is made up of 16 amino acids. This chain's CDR3 is CASGPSTDSGTYEQYF. The CDR3 coding sequence is TGTGCTAGTGGCCCCTCAACCGACAGTGGGACCTACGAGCAGTACTTC.

V usage is TRBV5-1 and J usage is TRBJ2-1; TRBD1 aligns across 11 bases. The CDR3 spans 17 residues. CDR1 and CDR2 (germline): SGHRS, YFSETQ. The trim removed 0 bases at V and 5 bases at J, leaving 7 bases unmatched. The CDR3 bases are TGCGCCAGCAGCTTGGAAGGACAGGGGGCCGCCGACAATGAGCAGTTCTTC. This codes for CASSLEGQGAADNEQFF. The whole variable domain, filled in from reference TRBV5-1 and TRBJ2-1, reads KAGVTQTPRYLIKTRGQQVTLSCSPISGHRSVSWYQQTPGQGLQFLFEYFSETQRNKGNFPGRFSGRQFSNSRSEMNVSTLELGDSALYLCASSLEGQGAADNEQFFGPGTRLTVL.

This rearrangement joins TRBV9 to TRBJ1-5; perhaps TRBD1 as D (5 bases). V shed 3 bases and J shed 5 bases, with 15 bases lying between them. CDR3 length: 15 residues. Germline CDR1 is SGDLS and CDR2 is YYNGEE. The DNA for the CDR3 is TGTGCCAGCAGCGCGGGGGGGAGTGGGGATCAGCCCCAGCATTTT. Translating it yields CASSAGGSGDQPQHF.

The chain is built from TRBV3-1 (or the pseudogene TRBV3-2) and TRBJ1-1, with D maybe TRBD1 (5 bases). Trimming shortened V by 4 bases and J by 0 bases, and 15 bases separated the two germline ends. Germline CDR1 is LGHDT and CDR2 is YNNKEL (reference sequence). The CDR3 is 16 amino acids. CDR3 protein: CASSPRGSLMNTEAFF. The DNA for the CDR3 is TGTGCCAGCAGCCCCCGGGGGTCGCTTATGAACACTGAAGCTTTCTTT.

This clone came up a few times. The chain carries TRBV6-2 or TRBV6-3 and TRBJ2-7, with TRBD1 as a possible D gene (6 bases). V was clipped by 6 bases and J by 3 bases, with 9 bases between them. The germline V gene has CDR1 MNHEY and CDR2 SVGEGT. The CDR3 runs to 12 residues. The CDR3 region is CASSLRGYEQYF. The DNA for the CDR3 is TGTGCCAGCAGCCTCAGGGGCTACGAGCAGTACTTC.

This chain uses TRBV4-3 with TRBJ2-3; 13 bases are a match to TRBD2. CDR3 length: 18 amino acids. Germline V lookup: CDR1 LGHNA, CDR2 YSLEER. V lost 3 bases and J lost 0; bases outside the gene matches: 6. CDR3 in DNA: TGCGCCAGCAGCCATCGGACTAGCGGGGGCCATAGCACAGATACGCAGTATTTT. It codes for CASSHRTSGGHSTDTQYF.

The chain combines TRBV7-6 with TRBJ2-5; D is perhaps TRBD1 (5 bases). This CDR3 spans 14 amino acids. Trimming shortened V by 5 bases and J by 1 base, and 11 bases separated the two germline ends. The V gene's germline CDR1 is SGHVS and CDR2 FNYEAQ. Here the CDR3 DNA reads TGTGCCAGCAGCCCCCTTGGGGCCCAAGAGACCCAGTACTTC. Amino acid sequence: CASSPLGAQETQYF. Full variable domain (outside the CDR3, taken from reference TRBV7-6 and TRBJ2-5): GAGVSQSPRYKVTKRGQDVALRCDPISGHVSLYWYRQALGQGPEFLTYFNYEAQQDKSGLPNDRFSAERPEGSISTLTIQRTEQRDSAMYRCASSPLGAQETQYFGPGTRLLVL.

V gene TRBV11-2 combines with J gene TRBJ2-5, with TRBD2 as a possible D gene (7 bases). Germline V gene sequence: CDR1 SGHAT, CDR2 FQNNGV. Trimming cost V 5 bases and J 7 bases, with 14 bases left between them. This CDR3 is 13 amino acids long. The CDR3 spells CASSPGGGPTQYF. CDR3 coding DNA: TGTGCCAGCAGCCCTGGGGGGGGCCCGACCCAGTACTTC.

The CDR3 is CAWNPKGVNQPQHF. DNA for the CDR3: TGTGCCTGGAACCCGAAGGGGGTCAATCAGCCCCAGCATTTT. The chain carries TRBV30 and TRBJ1-5; D possibly corresponds to TRBD1 (6 bases). This CDR3 region has 14 residues. Germline V lookup: CDR1 GTSNPN, CDR2 SVGIG (reference sequence). The germline V and J ends were trimmed by 4 bases and 3 bases, with 13 bases remaining between them.

This sequence joins TRBV19 and TRBJ1-3; D ambiguous. This CDR3 is 16 amino acids long. Germline V gives CDR1 LNHDA, CDR2 SQIVND (reference sequence). Trimming removed 8 bases at V and 0 bases at J, with 17 bases between. The CDR3 DNA sequence: TGTGCCAGTGCCCAGGTTGGTGGGAGCTCTGGAAACACCATATATTTT. It specifies CASAQVGGSSGNTIYF.